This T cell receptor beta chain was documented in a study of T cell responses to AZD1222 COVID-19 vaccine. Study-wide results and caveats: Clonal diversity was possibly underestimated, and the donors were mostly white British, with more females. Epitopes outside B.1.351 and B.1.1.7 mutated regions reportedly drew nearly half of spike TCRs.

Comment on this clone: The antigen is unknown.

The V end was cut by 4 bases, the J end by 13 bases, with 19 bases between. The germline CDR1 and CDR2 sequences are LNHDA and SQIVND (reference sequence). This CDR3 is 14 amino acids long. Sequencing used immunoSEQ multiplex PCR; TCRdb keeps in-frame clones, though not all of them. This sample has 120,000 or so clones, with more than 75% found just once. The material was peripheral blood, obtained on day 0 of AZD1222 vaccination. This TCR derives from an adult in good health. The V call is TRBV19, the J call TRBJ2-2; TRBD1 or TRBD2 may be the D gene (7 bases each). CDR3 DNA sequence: TGTGCCAGTAGTACGGAGACAGGGAGGGACGGGCTGTTTTTT. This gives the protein CASSTETGRDGLFF.